Shown below are 17 T cell receptor beta chains from a single sample sequenced in a study of vaccination and CD4 T cells after COVID-19. No antigens are known for them. Noted treatment: approximately 9-day PBMC culture with coronavirus spike peptide pools or control peptides (ViraFEST assay). The assay that was used to sequence DNA from cultured CD4+ T cells was the Oncomine TCR Beta short-read assay. TCRdb reprocessed the PCR reads via MiXCR and lists one record per CDR3 protein. The table includes 4,000 to 4,500 distinct CDR3 sequences, 21% detected once. Source material: CD4+ T cells from blood, cultured in vitro. These receptors were taken from a human donor who had recovered from COVID-19.

In this sample, this clonotype is medium-sized. This chain uses TRBV2 with TRBJ2-1; D call uncertain. Germline V CDR1 and CDR2: SNHLY, FYNNEI. Trimming stripped 6 bases from V and 1 base from J, with 7 bases between. The CDR3 sequence is 13 residues long. DNA of the CDR3: TGTGCCAGCAGGGCGAGGTCCTACAATGAGCAGTTCTTC. Translated, it gives CASRARSYNEQFF.

The chain couples TRBV18 to TRBJ2-7; the match to TRBD1 covers 9 bases. The CDR3 contains 14 residues. With V trimmed by 3 bases and J by 4 bases, 4 bases remained unmatched. Germline V CDR1 and CDR2: KGHSH, LQKENI. The CDR3 protein is CASSPGTGIYEQYF. CDR3 bases: TGTGCCAGCTCACCGGGGACAGGGATATACGAGCAGTACTTC.

Relative to its sample, this clonotype is medium-sized. The chain uses TRBV20-1 and TRBJ2-5; 9 bases line up with TRBD2. Germline CDR1 DFQATT, CDR2 SNEGSKA (reference sequence). This CDR3 comprises 14 residues. Germline trimming cut 3 bases from V and 0 bases from J; bases unmatched to any gene: 2. The CDR3 region is CSASLAGYQETQYF. The CDR3 nucleotides read TGCAGTGCTAGTCTAGCGGGGTACCAAGAGACCCAGTACTTC.

This clonotype was seen only a few times. The rearrangement links TRBV5-4 to TRBJ2-6; 14 bases map to TRBD2. Germline CDR1 SGHNT, CDR2 YYREEE (reference sequence). The CDR3 has 19 residues. The V gene end was trimmed by 0 bases and the J gene end by 2 bases; junction bases not matched to a gene: 4. CDR3 DNA: TGTGCCAGCAGCTTGGGACTAGCGGGGGGGCGGACTGGGGCCAACGTCCTGACTTTC. Its protein is CASSLGLAGGRTGANVLTF.

The chain recombines TRBV6-5 with TRBJ2-7, with D perhaps TRBD1 (5 bases). V was shortened by 2 bases and J by 6 bases, with 11 bases between the two germline ends. Germline values: CDR1 MNHEY, CDR2 SVGAGI. The CDR3 runs to 13 residues. The CDR3 loop reads CASSYGAGLEQYF. DNA for the CDR3: TGTGCCAGCAGTTACGGAGCAGGGCTCGAGCAGTACTTC.

Comment on this clonotype: Germline and junction disagree at one end, which may indicate a read error. The chain couples TRBV18 to TRBJ1-2; D is perhaps TRBD1 (6 bases). Germline CDR1 KGHSH, CDR2 LQKENI. The CDR3 has 15 residues. The CDR3 DNA is TGTGCCAGCTCACCACAGAAACAGGGTAACGATGGCTACACCTTC. Its protein product is CASSPQKQGNDGYTF.

The chain uses TRBV6-2 or TRBV6-3 and TRBJ1-2; D possibly corresponds to TRBD1 (5 bases). This CDR3 contains 16 residues. The germline V gene encodes CDR1 MNHEY and CDR2 SVGEGT. V dropped 2 bases and J dropped 4 bases, with 17 bases sitting between them. CDR3 in amino acids: CASSYTQRGASYGYTF. As DNA, the CDR3 is TGTGCCAGCAGTTACACTCAGCGGGGCGCGAGCTATGGCTACACCTTC.

This clonotype qualifies as medium-sized. The V gene is TRBV6-1, the J gene TRBJ1-2; 9 nucleotides line up with TRBD1. Trimming cost V 6 bases and J 3 bases; bases outside gene matches: 8. Germline values: CDR1 MNHNS, CDR2 SASEGT. The CDR3 runs 15 residues. The CDR3 sequence is CASRPPGQGHYGYTF. The CDR3 DNA reads TGTGCCAGCAGACCTCCGGGACAGGGTCACTATGGCTACACCTTC.

This clonotype appeared a few times. The J gene is TRBJ2-7, the V gene TRBV5-1, with D possibly matching TRBD2 (5 bases). Trimming pared 0 bases from V and 0 bases from J, leaving 10 bases between. This CDR3 spans 15 amino acids. Germline V CDR1 and CDR2: SGHRS, YFSETQ. CDR3 in amino acids: CASSLEFGSSYEQYF. CDR3 DNA sequence: TGCGCCAGCAGCTTGGAGTTTGGGAGCTCCTACGAGCAGTACTTC.

The chain links TRBV5-1 to TRBJ2-5, with 13 positions matching TRBD2. Germline V lookup: CDR1 SGHRS, CDR2 YFSETQ. V lost 7 bases and J lost 2; bases outside the gene matches: 8. There are 16 residues in the CDR3. The CDR3 region has the DNA TGCGCCAGCGATCGGACTAGCGGGGGACTTCAAGAGACCCAGTACTTC. Translation gives CASDRTSGGLQETQYF. The full variable domain, with the rest looked up from reference TRBV5-1 and TRBJ2-5, is KAGVTQTPRYLIKTRGQQVTLSCSPISGHRSVSWYQQTPGQGLQFLFEYFSETQRNKGNFPGRFSGRQFSNSRSEMNVSTLELGDSALYLCASDRTSGGLQETQYFGPGTRLLVL.

This sequence joins TRBV2 and TRBJ1-2, with D perhaps TRBD1 (5 bases). Trimming shortened V by 7 bases and J by 4 bases, and 13 bases separated the two germline ends. The CDR3 sequence is 13 residues long. Germline V gives CDR1 SNHLY, CDR2 FYNNEI. The CDR3 nucleotides are TGTGCCAGCATTCCGCAGGGTGGCTATGGCTACACCTTC. Its translation: CASIPQGGYGYTF.

The chain employs TRBV11-2 and TRBJ2-3; TRBD2 agrees at 9 bases. The germline V gene encodes CDR1 SGHAT and CDR2 FQNNGV. The junction had 11 bases not matched to a gene; V was cut back by 5 bases and J by 5 bases. The CDR3 consists of 16 residues. The CDR3 DNA is TGTGCCAGCAGCCCCGGACTCCTAGCGGGGCTAGATACGCAGTATTTT. Translated: CASSPGLLAGLDTQYF.

This clonotype is labeled medium-sized. V usage is TRBV6-5 and J usage is TRBJ1-5; possible D gene TRBD1, 6 bases. CDR3 length equals 15 residues. V was shortened by 0 bases and J by 7 bases, with 13 bases between the two germline ends. Germline-derived CDR1 and CDR2 are MNHEY and SVGAGI. The CDR3 reads CASSYSDRRGQPQHF. The CDR3 nucleotides are TGTGCCAGCAGTTACTCCGATCGAAGGGGGCAGCCCCAGCATTTT.

This clonotype is classed as large (0.1 to 1%). V and J are TRBV10-3 and TRBJ1-2; D not certain. The CDR3 has 14 amino acids. CDR1 is ENHRY, CDR2 SYGVKD, per germline. V was clipped by 1 base and J by 6 bases, with 12 bases between them. The CDR3 protein is CAISEYPRQHGYTF. The CDR3 DNA follows: TGTGCCATCAGTGAGTATCCCCGGCAACATGGCTACACCTTC.

The genes are TRBV5-4 and TRBJ2-5, with 8 bases aligning to TRBD2. V lost 0 bases, J lost 4 bases, and 5 bases stayed unmatched. The CDR3 is made up of 15 amino acids. The germline gives CDR1 SGHNT, CDR2 YYREEE (reference sequence). DNA of the CDR3: TGTGCCAGCAGCTTGGCGGGGGGGTTCGGAGAGACCCAGTACTTC. Translating gives CASSLAGGFGETQYF.

The CDR3 DNA is TGTGCTAGTGGTTTAGGAGGGGGCGGCCTCGGCGAGCAGTACTTC. Translation: CASGLGGGGLGEQYF. This chain connects TRBV12-5 to TRBJ2-7, with D perhaps matching TRBD1 (7 bases). The CDR3 contains 15 residues. The V end was cut by 3 bases, the J end by 6 bases, with 18 bases between. The germline CDR1 and CDR2 sequences are LGHNT and FRNRAP.

J is TRBJ1-5 and V is TRBV6-5; no reliable D call. V lost 2 bases to trimming and J lost 3 bases, with 8 bases between them. This CDR3 is built from 14 residues. Germline-derived CDR1 and CDR2 are MNHEY and SVGAGI. CDR3 coding DNA: TGTGCCAGCAGTTACGTGGGCTACAATCAGCCCCAGCATTTT. Translating it yields CASSYVGYNQPQHF.